Listed here is a single T cell receptor beta chain. Its antigen remains undetermined. Per-base qualities were not stored, and no clone one base away is much larger. This sample was taken from a study of blood T cell repertoires in COVID-19 (TCRdb year 2020). General notes on the study: Samples covering the acute and convalescent phases of COVID-19 were provided by collaborators in the United States, Italy and Spain. The prospective study material was composed of cDNA or gDNA derived from T cells, B-cell-depleted T cells, or PBMCs. Subjects who had been exposed to COVID-19, were actively infected with it, or had recovered from it provided the deeply sampled blood TCRbeta repertoires that made up the dataset. A freely available public database, intended as a resource for researchers studying the immune response to SARS-CoV-2, is where the repertoires were released. Samples were obtained from the ongoing ImmuneRACE study (first 160 participants) and from about 1,300 subjects provided by 6 global collaborators. The sample metadata nearly always contained a de-identified subject ID, COVID-19 status, age in years and sex. Where available, HLA class I and class II types were taken from metadata supplied by the sample provider and were not determined by assay-based typing. Study-level results and caveats: The amount of clinical and demographic metadata varied by source and participant and was provided uncurated.

V trim: 1 base; J trim: 4 bases; unmatched bases: 3. Including cysteine and phenylalanine, the CDR3 has 14 amino acids. Here the CDR3 DNA is all that survives: 42 bases in frame from base 1. In the germline V gene, CDR1 corresponds to KGHSH and CDR2 to LQKENI. Whole blood was collected in K2EDTA tubes by collaborating institutions according to the institutions' own protocols. Collaborator samples were shipped for TCRbeta analysis as frozen whole blood, isolated PBMCs, or DNA extracted from either sample type. TCRbeta CDR3 regions were amplified from genomic DNA using the immunoSEQ Assay, a bias-controlled multiplex PCR. The authors processed their data as follows. Nucleated cell counts per sample were estimated from amplification of reference gene primers within the assay. To quantify the absolute abundance of each unique TCRbeta CDR3 rearrangement, sequence reads were collapsed and filtered. Productive Simpson clonality was computed per sample as the square root of Simpson's diversity index over productive rearrangements. TCRdb retrieved this table from immuneACCESS and kept in-frame rearrangements only. Not all clones are present; in checked studies, unresolved V genes account for under half, and no reason is known for the remainder. V and J calls and clone size follow that table, whereas D and trimming were derived from the DNA. The sample has some 100,000 clones on record, roughly 89% of them singletons. The ten biggest clones cover approximately 19% of the sample.

The clonotype originates from a human donor with acute or convalescent COVID-19. The donor label of this sample is uncertain. The material sequenced was peripheral blood. The receptor chain draws on TRBV18 and TRBJ1-1, with TRBD1 identical over 7 junction bases. The DNA sequence is as follows: TGTGCCAGCTCACCACAACAGGGGTTCACTGAAGCTTTCTTT. Its coded protein is CASSPQQGFTEAFF.